This T cell receptor beta chain is drawn from a study of human T cells and chemical hapten exposure (dated by TCRdb to about 2021). Regarding the research as a whole: For sensitization, 2% DPC in acetone was applied to a roughly 2 cm by roughly 2 cm area of upper inner arm skin. Throughout the study period of roughly five months, patients also received therapeutic DPC doses to the scalp every week. Patch tests used Finn chambers with 0.01% DPC on the upper back, scored after 6 days by International Contact Dermatitis Research Group standards. The patient cohort, mostly female, included alopecia areata with under or over 50% scalp involvement, alopecia totalis and alopecia universalis. Libraries were combined into a pool for sequencing, and differences in TCR yield between samples came mainly from small differences in library volumes within the pool. Peripheral blood TCR repertoire changes were tracked in vivo in alopecia patients during primary and secondary sensitization to the hapten diphenylcyclopropenone (DPC). Blood was sampled from patients pre-sensitization (week 0) and at 2, 6 and about 24 weeks after DPC sensitization. Blood for TCR sequencing was provided by twenty-nine alopecia patients at one to four time points (pre-sensitization, 2, 6 and 24 weeks).

Per the germline V gene, SGHVS is the CDR1 and FNYEAQ is the CDR2. V drops 4 bases and J drops 7 bases, leaving 16 bases in between. Reading from cysteine to phenylalanine, the CDR3 counts 14 amino acids. Solely the CDR3 DNA is kept, with 42 bases framed from the first base. The time point label here, explained by the study, means: pre-sensitization, week 0. Sample treatment or condition, as interpreted from the label and publication: therapeutic diphenylcyclopropenone sensitization with weekly scalp DPC. At each patch-test visit, blood was drawn before the patch test was applied. To be eligible, patients had to be aged 18 to 70, diagnosed with alopecia and judged suitable for DPC therapy, while pregnant patients were excluded. Total RNA was isolated from unfractionated whole blood collected in Tempus Blood RNA tubes. Libraries were prepared through RACE. TCRdb records NextSeq 500 as the sequencer. Library preparation attached unique molecular identifiers to individual cDNA molecules for quantitative, reproducible TCR counting. For every blood RNA sample, sequencing covered both the TCR alpha and TCR beta chains. Regarding the original processing steps: Samples had a median of about 96,000 TCRs, with a range from 23,224 to 690,600. V, J and CDR3 annotation of the TCR reads was performed with the Decombinator software suite. To make PS versus PT1 abundance plots, every sample was subsampled to the same number of TCRs (28,000). TCRs were defined as expanded if absent before sensitization and observed at least eight times at the 2-week time point. Using fastp trimming at Q25 and MiXCR clonotype assembly, TCRdb reanalyzed the public sequencing data and kept in-frame beta chains. Merged by CDR3 protein, the rows form single entries marked with the most common genes and DNA. The V and J calls, along with clone size, are taken from TCRdb and not from the paper's own processing. Counted in this sample were roughly 380,000 distinct CDR3 sequences; 4.5% to 5.5% of them appeared once. Roughly 2.6% of the sample is held by the ten biggest clonotypes.

This clonotype has ten or more counts. Its specific antigen is unknown. Nothing much larger sits one base from this clone, and base qualities are not available. Study-level results and caveats: Repeated subsampling changed both the strength of the expansion versus patch-test correlation and the threshold at which the correlation became significant. No change with DPC sensitization was found in the number of TCRs above 1 in 1000 frequency, and no evidence of global repertoire structure alterations was found. A positive correlation was found between the number of PT1 expanded TCRs and patch test score, with significance reached at thresholds 8, 16 and 32 but not 4. Alopecia, a presumed autoimmune disease, was present in all patients, so the immune response of the patients might differ from that of healthy individuals. Significantly more large CDR3 similarity clusters were formed by expanded TCRs than by pre-sensitization or healthy control sets, consistent with antigen-driven responses.

The V gene is TRBV7-6 and the J gene is TRBJ2-5; the D gene is perhaps TRBD2, on 5 matching bases. The receptor was isolated from a woman aged 50 to 65 with alopecia areata. Some clones in this sample may be carry-over from other donors' samples. The specimen was whole blood, collected in connection with sensitization to the hapten diphenylcyclopropenone (DPC). The DNA reads as follows: TGTGCCAGCAGCTCCCCTCGGACCGGAGGGACCCAGTACTTC. Translated, it reads CASSSPRTGGTQYF.